The next 14 T cell receptor beta chains were all read from a single sample in a study of OX40 agonist ivuxolimab in advanced cancers. Method: immunoSEQ multiplex PCR; TCRdb's copy keeps in-frame clones and lacks some. Of 70,000 or so clones in the sample, roughly 90% were seen once. This specimen was CD4+ or CD8+ T cells sorted from blood, taken in a trial of the OX40 agonist ivuxolimab. The receptor source for this set is an adult with an advanced solid tumor such as melanoma, head and neck, liver or kidney cancer.

The table lists this clone with a count of one. The rearrangement links TRBV6-1 to TRBJ1-2; 7 bases align to TRBD1. J was trimmed by 2 bases and V by 4 bases; bases with no gene match: 7. Germline loops: CDR1 MNHNS, CDR2 SASEGT. The CDR3 is 15 residues long. In nucleotides, the CDR3 is TGTGCCAGCAGTGCGGCCGGGACAGCAAACTATGGCTACACCTTC. Translation gives CASSAAGTANYGYTF.

This clone was counted once. V and J are TRBV10-3 and TRBJ2-7; D is tentatively TRBD1 or TRBD2 (5 bases each). Trimming left V 11 bases short and J 0 bases short, with 11 bases between. The CDR3 runs 12 residues. Germline V gene lookup returns CDR1 ENHRY and CDR2 SYGVKD. CDR3 residues: CAVRDASYEQYF. The CDR3 nucleotides read TGTGCCGTCCGGGACGCCTCCTACGAGCAGTACTTC.

This chain links TRBV5-1 with TRBJ2-1; 12 bases align to TRBD2. The J segment lost 6 bases and the V segment lost 4 bases, leaving 8 bases of the junction unmatched. The CDR3 is 16 residues long. Per germline, CDR1 SGHRS and CDR2 YFSETQ. Written as DNA, the CDR3 is TGCGCCAGCAGCCCCAGACTAGCGGGAGTGGGCAATGAGCAGTTCTTC. Protein: CASSPRLAGVGNEQFF.

The genes are TRBV11-2 and TRBJ2-5, with D possibly TRBD1 on 5 matching bases. CDR3 length: 15 residues. Trimming stripped 1 base from V and 0 bases from J, with 9 bases between. From germline, CDR1 is SGHAT and CDR2 FQNNGV. This chain's CDR3 is CASSLVSRDQETQYF. The CDR3 bases are TGTGCCAGCAGCTTAGTTAGCAGGGACCAAGAGACCCAGTACTTC.

The rearrangement joins TRBV10-3 to TRBJ2-2; perhaps TRBD2 as D (6 bases). This CDR3 contains 15 residues. Germline lookup yields CDR1 ENHRY and CDR2 SYGVKD. The V and J ends lost 5 bases and 2 bases respectively, with 12 bases between them. The CDR3 nucleotides are TGTGCCATCAGTCCGTCGGACTATAACACCGGGGAGCTGTTTTTT. Its translation: CAISPSDYNTGELFF.

The chain recombines TRBV5-1 with TRBJ1-5, with 8 bases fitting TRBD1. The CDR3 consists of 15 residues. Germline V gene data show CDR1 as SGHRS and CDR2 as YFSETQ. V was clipped by 4 bases and J by 1 base; unmatched bases: 4. As DNA, the CDR3 is TGCGCCAGCAGCCTTACAGGGGGGAGCAATCAGCCCCAGCATTTT. Translated: CASSLTGGSNQPQHF.

The rearrangement joins TRBV11-2 to TRBJ2-7; D may be TRBD2 (6 bases). The V and J ends lost 6 bases and 5 bases respectively, with 14 bases between them. This CDR3 spans 13 amino acids. CDR1 and CDR2 from the germline V gene are SGHAT and FQNNGV. The CDR3 sequence is CASRLAQNNEQYF. In nucleotides, the CDR3 is TGTGCCAGCAGACTAGCACAGAACAACGAGCAGTACTTC. Drawing the rest from reference TRBV11-2 and TRBJ2-7, the complete variable domain is EAGVAQSPRYKIIEKRQSVAFWCNPISGHATLYWYQQILGQGPKLLIQFQNNGVVDDSQLPKDRFSAERLKGVDSTLKIQPAKLEDSAVYLCASRLAQNNEQYFGPGTRLTVT.

The chain carries TRBV5-1 and TRBJ2-6; D not resolved. This CDR3 contains 15 residues. Germline CDR1 and CDR2: SGHRS and YFSETQ. The germline V and J ends were trimmed by 0 bases and 6 bases, with 10 bases remaining between them. CDR3 sequence reads: CASSLVRDEANVLTF. DNA for the CDR3: TGCGCCAGCAGCTTGGTTAGGGATGAGGCCAACGTCCTGACTTTC.

CDR3 sequence: CASSVTSGRGYEQYF. The CDR3 DNA sequence: TGCGCCAGCAGCGTGACTAGCGGGAGGGGGTACGAGCAGTACTTC. The rearrangement uses TRBV5-1 and TRBJ2-7; 14 bases align to TRBD2. The CDR3 covers 15 residues. V lost 4 bases, J lost 4 bases, and 4 bases stayed unmatched. Per germline, CDR1 SGHRS and CDR2 YFSETQ.

The genes are TRBV29-1 and TRBJ1-5; D gene unclear. Germline-derived CDR1 and CDR2 are SQVTM and ANQGSEA. CDR3 length: 12 amino acids. Trimming removed 6 bases from V and 2 bases from J, with 8 bases in between. DNA of the CDR3: TGCAGCGTGATCACTGGCAATCAGCCCCAGCATTTT. Its translation: CSVITGNQPQHF.

This chain joins TRBV19 and TRBJ2-1, with 10 positions matching TRBD1. The CDR3 length is 18 residues. Germline loops: CDR1 LNHDA, CDR2 SQIVND (reference sequence). V was pared by 5 bases and J by 9 bases, with 19 bases of the junction left unmatched. The CDR3 coding sequence is TGTGCCAGTAGTCCCCGGGTCCGGGACAGGGGCTTCCCGGGTGAGCAGTTCTTC. This sequence encodes CASSPRVRDRGFPGEQFF.

For this clone: Other nucleotide sequences from this sample produce the same CDR3. The chain has TRBV19 and TRBJ2-5, with D possibly matching TRBD2 (7 bases). V lost 1 base and J lost 5, with 26 bases in between. Germline V CDR1 and CDR2: LNHDA, SQIVND (reference sequence). The CDR3 is made up of 19 amino acids. The CDR3 DNA sequence: TGTGCCAGTAGTATAGCGGGTCGGGGGGCGGCTGGGACCGGGGAGACCCAGTACTTC. Translating gives CASSIAGRGAAGTGETQYF.

The rearrangement uses TRBV20-1 and TRBJ1-1; weak D call: TRBD1 (5 bases). This CDR3 contains 10 residues. Germline assignment: CDR1 DFQATT and CDR2 SNEGSKA (reference sequence). Trimming took 4 bases from V and 10 from J, leaving 10 bases between them. CDR3 sequence: CSATPGGAFF. The CDR3 DNA follows: TGCAGTGCTACCCCCGGGGGAGCTTTCTTT.

This clone was detected a few times. The V and J genes are TRBV7-9 and TRBJ2-1, with 14 nucleotides matching TRBD2. The CDR3 covers 16 residues. The germline V gene encodes CDR1 SEHNR and CDR2 FQNEAQ (reference sequence). Losses at the gene ends were 4 bases for V and 8 bases for J; bases not matched to a gene: 7. CDR3 sequence: CASSSGTSGSIDEQFF. DNA of the CDR3: TGTGCCAGCAGCTCCGGGACTAGCGGGAGTATCGATGAGCAGTTCTTC.